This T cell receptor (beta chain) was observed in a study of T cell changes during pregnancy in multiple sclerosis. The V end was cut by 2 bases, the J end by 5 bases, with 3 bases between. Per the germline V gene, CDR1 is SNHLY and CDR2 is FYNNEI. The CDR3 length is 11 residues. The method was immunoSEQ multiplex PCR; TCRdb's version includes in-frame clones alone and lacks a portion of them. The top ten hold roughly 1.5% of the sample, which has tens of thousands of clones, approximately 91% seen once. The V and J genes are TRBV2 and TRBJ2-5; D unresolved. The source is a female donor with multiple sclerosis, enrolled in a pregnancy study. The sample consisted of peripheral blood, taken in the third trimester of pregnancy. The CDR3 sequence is CASSEYETQYF. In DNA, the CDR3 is TGTGCCAGCAGTGAATATGAGACCCAGTACTTC.